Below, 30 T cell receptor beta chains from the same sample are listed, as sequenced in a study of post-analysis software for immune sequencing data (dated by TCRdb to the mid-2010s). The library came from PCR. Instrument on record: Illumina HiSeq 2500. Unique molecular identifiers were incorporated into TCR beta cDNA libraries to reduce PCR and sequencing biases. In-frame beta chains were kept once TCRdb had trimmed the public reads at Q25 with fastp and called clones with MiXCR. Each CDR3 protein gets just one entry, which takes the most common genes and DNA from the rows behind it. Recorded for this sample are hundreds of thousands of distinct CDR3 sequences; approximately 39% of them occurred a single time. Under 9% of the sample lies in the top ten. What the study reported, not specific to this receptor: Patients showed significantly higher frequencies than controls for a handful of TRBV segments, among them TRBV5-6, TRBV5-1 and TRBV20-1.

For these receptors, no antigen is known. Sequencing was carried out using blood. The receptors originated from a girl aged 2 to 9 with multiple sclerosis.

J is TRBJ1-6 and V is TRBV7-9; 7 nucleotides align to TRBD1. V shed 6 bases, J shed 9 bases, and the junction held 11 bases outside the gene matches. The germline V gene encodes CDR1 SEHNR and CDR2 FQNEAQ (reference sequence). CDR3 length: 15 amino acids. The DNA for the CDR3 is TGTGCCAGCAGTTATGGCCCGGGACAGCGTTCACCCCTCCACTTT. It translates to CASSYGPGQRSPLHF.

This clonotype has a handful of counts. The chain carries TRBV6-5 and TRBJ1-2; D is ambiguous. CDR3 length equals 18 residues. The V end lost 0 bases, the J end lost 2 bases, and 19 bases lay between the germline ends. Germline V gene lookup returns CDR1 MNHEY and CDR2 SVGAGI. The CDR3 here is CASSYSTFVVSGNYGYTF. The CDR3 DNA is TGTGCCAGCAGTTACTCGACTTTTGTGGTCAGCGGAAACTATGGCTACACCTTC.

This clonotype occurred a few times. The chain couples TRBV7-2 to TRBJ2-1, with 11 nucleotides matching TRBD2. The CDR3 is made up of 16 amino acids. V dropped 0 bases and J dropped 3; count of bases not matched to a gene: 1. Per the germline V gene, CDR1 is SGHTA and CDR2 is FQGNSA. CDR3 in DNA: TGTGCCAGCAGCTTAGCCGGACTAGCGGGCTACAATGAGCAGTTCTTC. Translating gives CASSLAGLAGYNEQFF.

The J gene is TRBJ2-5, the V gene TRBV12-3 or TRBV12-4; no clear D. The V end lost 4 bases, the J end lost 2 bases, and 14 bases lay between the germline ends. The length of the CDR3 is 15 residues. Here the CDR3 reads CASSSGPLLQETQYF. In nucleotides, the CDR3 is TGTGCCAGCAGTTCCGGACCCCTACTTCAAGAGACCCAGTACTTC.

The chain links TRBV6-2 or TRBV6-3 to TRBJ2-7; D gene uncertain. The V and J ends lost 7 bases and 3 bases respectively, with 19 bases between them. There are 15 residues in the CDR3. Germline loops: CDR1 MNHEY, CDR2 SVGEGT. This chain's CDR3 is CASKALGSFNYEQYF. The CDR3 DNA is TGTGCCAGCAAGGCCCTGGGCAGTTTCAACTACGAGCAGTACTTC.

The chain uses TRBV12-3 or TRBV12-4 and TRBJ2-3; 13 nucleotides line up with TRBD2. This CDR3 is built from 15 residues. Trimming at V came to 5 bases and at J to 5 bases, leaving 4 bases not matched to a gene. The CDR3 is CASSGLAGDRDTQYF. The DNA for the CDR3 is TGTGCCAGCAGTGGACTAGCGGGAGACCGAGATACGCAGTATTTT.

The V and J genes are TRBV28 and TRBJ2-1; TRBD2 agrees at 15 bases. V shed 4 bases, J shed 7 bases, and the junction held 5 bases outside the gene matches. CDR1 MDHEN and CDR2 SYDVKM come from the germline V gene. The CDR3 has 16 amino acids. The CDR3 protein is CASSSPGLAGGNEQFF. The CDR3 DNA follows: TGTGCCAGCAGTTCGCCAGGACTAGCGGGGGGGAATGAGCAGTTCTTC.

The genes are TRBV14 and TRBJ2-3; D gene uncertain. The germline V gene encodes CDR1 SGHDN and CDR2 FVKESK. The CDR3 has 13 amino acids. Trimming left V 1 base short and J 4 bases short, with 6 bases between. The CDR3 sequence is CASSQVGSDTQYF. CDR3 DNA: TGTGCCAGCAGCCAAGTAGGGTCAGATACGCAGTATTTT.

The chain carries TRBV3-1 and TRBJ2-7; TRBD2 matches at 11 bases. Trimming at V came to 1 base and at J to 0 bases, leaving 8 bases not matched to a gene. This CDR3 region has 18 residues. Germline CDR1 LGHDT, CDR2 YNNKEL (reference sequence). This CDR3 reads CASSQGVAGLAGSYEQYF. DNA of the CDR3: TGTGCCAGCAGCCAAGGGGTTGCCGGACTAGCGGGCTCCTACGAGCAGTACTTC.

This CDR3 reads CASSAAVAGGPWQFF. The CDR3 DNA reads as TGTGCCAGCAGCGCGGCAGTAGCGGGAGGGCCCTGGCAGTTCTTC. The gene calls are TRBV12-3 or TRBV12-4 and TRBJ2-1; 11 bases line up with TRBD2. The V segment lost 6 bases and the J segment 12 bases; nucleotides outside the gene matches: 13. The CDR3 totals 15 residues.

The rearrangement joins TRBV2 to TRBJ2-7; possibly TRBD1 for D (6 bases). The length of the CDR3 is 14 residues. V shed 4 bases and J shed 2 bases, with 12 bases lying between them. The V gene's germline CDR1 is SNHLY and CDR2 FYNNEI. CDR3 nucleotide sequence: TGTGCCAGCAGTGGGACAGTAATGGCCTACGAGCAGTACTTC. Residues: CASSGTVMAYEQYF. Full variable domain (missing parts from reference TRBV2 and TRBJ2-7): EPEVTQTPSHQVTQMGQEVILRCVPISNHLYFYWYRQILGQKVEFLVSFYNNEISEKSEIFDDQFSVERPDGSNFTLKIRSTKLEDSAMYFCASSGTVMAYEQYFGPGTRLTVT.

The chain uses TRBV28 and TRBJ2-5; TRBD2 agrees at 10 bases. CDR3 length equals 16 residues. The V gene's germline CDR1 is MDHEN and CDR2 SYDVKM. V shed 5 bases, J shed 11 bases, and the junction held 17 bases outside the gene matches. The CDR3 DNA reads TGTGCCAGCAGTCTTCACCGGACTAGCGGCCCGGTGGAGCAGTACTTC. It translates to CASSLHRTSGPVEQYF.

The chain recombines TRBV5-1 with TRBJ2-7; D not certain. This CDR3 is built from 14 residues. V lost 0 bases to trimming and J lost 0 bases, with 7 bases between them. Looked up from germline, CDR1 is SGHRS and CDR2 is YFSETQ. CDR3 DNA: TGCGCCAGCAGCTTGGATGGGAACTCCTACGAGCAGTACTTC. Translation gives CASSLDGNSYEQYF. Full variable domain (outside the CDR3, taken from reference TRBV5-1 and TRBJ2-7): KAGVTQTPRYLIKTRGQQVTLSCSPISGHRSVSWYQQTPGQGLQFLFEYFSETQRNKGNFPGRFSGRQFSNSRSEMNVSTLELGDSALYLCASSLDGNSYEQYFGPGTRLTVT.

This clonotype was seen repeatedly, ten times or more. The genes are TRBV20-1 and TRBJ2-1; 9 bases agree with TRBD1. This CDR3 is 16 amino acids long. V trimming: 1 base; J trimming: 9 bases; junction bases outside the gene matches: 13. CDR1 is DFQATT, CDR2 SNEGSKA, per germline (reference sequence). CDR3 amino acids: CSARGTGTGFSSEQFF. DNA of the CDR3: TGCAGTGCTAGAGGGACCGGGACAGGGTTCAGCAGTGAGCAGTTCTTC.

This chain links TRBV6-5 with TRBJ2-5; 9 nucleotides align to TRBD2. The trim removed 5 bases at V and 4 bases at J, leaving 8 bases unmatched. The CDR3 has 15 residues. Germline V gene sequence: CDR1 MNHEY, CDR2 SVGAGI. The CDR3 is CASSSWAGGPETQYF. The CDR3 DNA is TGTGCCAGCAGTAGCTGGGCGGGAGGGCCAGAGACCCAGTACTTC.

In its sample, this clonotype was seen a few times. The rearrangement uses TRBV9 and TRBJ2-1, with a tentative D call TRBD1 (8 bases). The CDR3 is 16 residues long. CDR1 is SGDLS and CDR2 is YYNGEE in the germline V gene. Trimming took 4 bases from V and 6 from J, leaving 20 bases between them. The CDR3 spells CASSSLQGGGLNEQFF. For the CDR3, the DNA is TGTGCCAGCAGCTCACTACAGGGGGGGGGCCTCAATGAGCAGTTCTTC.

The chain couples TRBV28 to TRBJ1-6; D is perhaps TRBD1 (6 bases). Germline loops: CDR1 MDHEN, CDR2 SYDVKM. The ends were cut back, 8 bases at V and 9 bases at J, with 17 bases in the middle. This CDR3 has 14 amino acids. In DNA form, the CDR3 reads TGTGCCAGCCGAACACAGGGAATAGGTTCACCCCTCCACTTT. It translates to CASRTQGIGSPLHF.

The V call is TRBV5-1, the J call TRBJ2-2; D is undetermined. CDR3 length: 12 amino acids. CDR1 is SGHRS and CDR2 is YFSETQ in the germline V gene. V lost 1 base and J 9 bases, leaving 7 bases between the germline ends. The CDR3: CASSLLGRELFF. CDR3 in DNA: TGCGCCAGCAGCTTGTTGGGGAGGGAGCTGTTTTTT.

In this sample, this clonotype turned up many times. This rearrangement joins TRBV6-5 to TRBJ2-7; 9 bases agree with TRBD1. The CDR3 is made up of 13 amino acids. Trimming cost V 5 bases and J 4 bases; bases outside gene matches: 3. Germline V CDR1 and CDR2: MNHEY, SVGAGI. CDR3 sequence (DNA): TGTGCCAGCAGTAGGACAGGGGATTACGAGCAGTACTTC. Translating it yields CASSRTGDYEQYF.

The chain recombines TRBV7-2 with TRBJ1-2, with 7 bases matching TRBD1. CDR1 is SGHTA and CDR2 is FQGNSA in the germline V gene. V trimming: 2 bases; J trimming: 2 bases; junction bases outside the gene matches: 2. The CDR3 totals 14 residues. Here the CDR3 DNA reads TGTGCCAGCAGCTTACCGGGACAGAACTATGGCTACACCTTC. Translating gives CASSLPGQNYGYTF.

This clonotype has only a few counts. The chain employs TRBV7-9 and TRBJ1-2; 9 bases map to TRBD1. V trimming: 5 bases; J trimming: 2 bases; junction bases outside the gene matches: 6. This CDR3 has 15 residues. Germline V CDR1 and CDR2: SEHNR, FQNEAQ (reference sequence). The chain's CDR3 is CASSQEGTGNYGYTF. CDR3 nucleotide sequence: TGTGCCAGCAGCCAAGAAGGGACAGGGAACTATGGCTACACCTTC.

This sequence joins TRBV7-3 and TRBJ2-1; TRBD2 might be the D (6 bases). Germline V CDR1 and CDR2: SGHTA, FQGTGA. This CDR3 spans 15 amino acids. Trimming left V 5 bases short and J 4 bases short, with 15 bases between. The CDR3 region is CASSRREGPYNEQFF. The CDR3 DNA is TGTGCCAGCAGCCGGCGGGAAGGCCCTTACAATGAGCAGTTCTTC.

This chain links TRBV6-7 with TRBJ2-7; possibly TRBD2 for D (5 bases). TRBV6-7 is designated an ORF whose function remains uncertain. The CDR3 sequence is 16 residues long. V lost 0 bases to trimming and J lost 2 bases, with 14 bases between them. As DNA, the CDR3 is TGTGCCAGCAGTTACTCGTCCCCGGGGTTTCCCTACGAGCAGTACTTC. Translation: CASSYSSPGFPYEQYF.

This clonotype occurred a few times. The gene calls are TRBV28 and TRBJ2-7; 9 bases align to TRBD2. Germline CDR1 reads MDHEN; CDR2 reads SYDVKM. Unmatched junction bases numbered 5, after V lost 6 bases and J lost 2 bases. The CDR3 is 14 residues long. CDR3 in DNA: TGTGCCAGCAGGTGGCTAGCGGGACCCTACGAGCAGTACTTC. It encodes CASRWLAGPYEQYF.

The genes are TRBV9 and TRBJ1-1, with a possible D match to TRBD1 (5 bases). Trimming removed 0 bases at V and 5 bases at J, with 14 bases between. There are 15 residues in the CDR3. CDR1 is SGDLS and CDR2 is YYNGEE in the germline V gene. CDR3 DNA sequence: TGTGCCAGCAGCGTAGTTCCGGGGCTCTCTACTGAAGCTTTCTTT. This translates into CASSVVPGLSTEAFF.

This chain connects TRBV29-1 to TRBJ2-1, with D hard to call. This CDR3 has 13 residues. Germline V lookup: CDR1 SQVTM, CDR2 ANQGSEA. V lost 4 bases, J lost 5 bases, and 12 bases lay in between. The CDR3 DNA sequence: TGCAGCGTTGGTCTCCTCCTAAACAATGAGCAGTTCTTC. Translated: CSVGLLLNNEQFF.

The CDR3 loop reads CASSLRDESFYEQYF. CDR3 DNA: TGTGCCAGCAGCCTCAGGGACGAAAGTTTTTACGAGCAGTACTTC. This chain connects TRBV7-9 to TRBJ2-7; D may be TRBD1 or TRBD2 (5 bases each). Germline loops: CDR1 SEHNR, CDR2 FQNEAQ (reference sequence). CDR3 length equals 15 residues. V lost 5 bases to trimming and J lost 4 bases, with 18 bases between them.

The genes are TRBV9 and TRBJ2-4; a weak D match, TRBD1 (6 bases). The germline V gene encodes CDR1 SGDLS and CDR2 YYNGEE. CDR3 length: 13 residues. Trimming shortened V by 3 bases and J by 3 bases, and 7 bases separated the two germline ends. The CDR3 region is CASSGQVKNIQYF. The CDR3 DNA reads TGTGCCAGCAGCGGACAGGTCAAAAACATTCAGTACTTC.

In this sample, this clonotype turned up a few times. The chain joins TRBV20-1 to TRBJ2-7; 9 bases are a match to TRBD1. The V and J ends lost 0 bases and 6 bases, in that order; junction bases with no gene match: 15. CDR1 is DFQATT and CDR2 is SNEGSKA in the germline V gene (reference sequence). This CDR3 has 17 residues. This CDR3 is CSARDFPRDRATGEQYF. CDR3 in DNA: TGCAGTGCTAGAGATTTCCCCCGGGACAGGGCGACGGGCGAGCAGTACTTC.

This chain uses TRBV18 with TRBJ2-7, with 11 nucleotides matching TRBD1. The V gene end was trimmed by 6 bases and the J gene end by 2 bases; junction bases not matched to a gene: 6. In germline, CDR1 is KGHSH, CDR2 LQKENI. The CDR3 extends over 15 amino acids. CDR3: CASSRKGQGAYEQYF. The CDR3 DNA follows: TGTGCCAGCTCGCGAAAGGGACAGGGGGCCTACGAGCAGTACTTC.